This entry features one TCR beta chain sequence. This entry comes from a study of blood T cell repertoires in COVID-19. Germline V gene lookup returns CDR1 SGHKS and CDR2 YYEKEE (reference sequence). The V and J ends lost 3 bases and 5 bases, in that order; junction bases with no gene match: 6. The CDR3 is made up of 15 amino acids. Repertoires were generated with immunoSEQ multiplex PCR, while TCRdb's copy carries only in-frame clones and drops some. The repertoire holds 200,000 to 300,000 clones, with approximately 91% as singletons. This clonotype originated in a young adult with COVID-19, enrolled during active disease. The specimen sequenced was peripheral blood. The rearrangement uses TRBV5-5 and TRBJ1-4; 8 positions match TRBD1. CDR3 amino acids: CASSSVGQENEKLFF. The CDR3 coding sequence is TGTGCCAGCAGCTCTGTGGGACAGGAGAATGAAAAACTGTTTTTT.